The 11 T cell receptor beta chains given below trace back to one sample, sequenced in a study of cytomegalovirus exposure and HLA in healthy donors. The PCR ran on 60 Vbeta and 13 Jbeta primers. Repertoires were generated with immunoSEQ multiplex PCR, while TCRdb's copy carries only in-frame clones and drops some. The sample lists approximately 170,000 clones; 77% were seen once. Sequenced: PBMCs. The receptors here all came from a woman between 40 and 55 years old in good health and CMV-seropositive.

On this clone: This CDR3 is also generated by other DNA sequences in the sample. This chain joins TRBV9 and TRBJ2-1; 9 nucleotides agree with TRBD2. J gave up 3 bases and V 2 bases, and 3 bases lay outside the gene matches. Germline V gives CDR1 SGDLS, CDR2 YYNGEE. CDR3 length equals 15 residues. CDR3 region: CASSVLAGSYNEQFF. CDR3 DNA sequence: TGTGCCAGCAGCGTCCTAGCGGGGAGCTACAATGAGCAGTTCTTC. Full variable domain (rest looked up from reference TRBV9 and TRBJ2-1): DSGVTQTPKHLITATGQRVTLRCSPRSGDLSVYWYQQSLDQGLQFLIQYYNGEERAKGNILERFSAQQFPDLHSELNLSSLELGDSALYFCASSVLAGSYNEQFFGPGTRLTVL.

The chain joins TRBV19 to TRBJ1-2; 8 nucleotides agree with TRBD1. Germline V gives CDR1 LNHDA, CDR2 SQIVND (reference sequence). The CDR3 is made up of 14 amino acids. Losses at the gene ends were 7 bases for V and 5 bases for J; bases not matched to a gene: 9. The CDR3 here is CASNARDRFYGYTF. The CDR3 nucleotides read TGTGCCAGTAATGCCCGGGACAGGTTTTATGGCTACACCTTC.

The V gene is TRBV19, the J gene TRBJ1-5; no clear D gene. With 3 bases removed from V and 0 bases from J, the gap between germline ends came to 9 bases. The CDR3 runs 15 residues. The V gene's germline CDR1 is LNHDA and CDR2 SQIVND (reference sequence). In nucleotides, the CDR3 is TGTGCCAGTAGTATTATCGGTGTTAGCAATCAGCCCCAGCATTTT. Translated, it gives CASSIIGVSNQPQHF.

The chain couples TRBV5-4 to TRBJ1-1; D possibly corresponds to TRBD1 (6 bases). Germline V gene data show CDR1 as SGHNT and CDR2 as YYREEE (reference sequence). Trimming shortened V by 4 bases and J by 1 base, and 14 bases separated the two germline ends. This CDR3 is built from 15 residues. This chain's CDR3 is CASSPGGAENTEAFF. The CDR3 DNA sequence: TGTGCCAGCAGCCCGGGGGGCGCAGAGAACACTGAAGCTTTCTTT.

This clone has only a few counts. V usage is TRBV4-1 and J usage is TRBJ1-1; D might be TRBD1 (6 bases). The CDR3 extends over 14 amino acids. CDR1 MGHRA and CDR2 YSYEKL come from the germline V gene. The V end lost 4 bases, the J end lost 2 bases, and 11 bases lay between the germline ends. CDR3 sequence: CASSLTGANTEAFF. In nucleotides, the CDR3 is TGCGCCAGCAGCCTGACAGGAGCCAACACTGAAGCTTTCTTT.

This clone appeared a few times. This chain joins TRBV10-3 and TRBJ1-2, with D hard to call. The CDR3 length is 16 residues. The germline V gene has CDR1 ENHRY and CDR2 SYGVKD. V was trimmed by 2 bases and J by 2 bases, leaving 15 bases between them. The CDR3 spells CAISEGALEENYGYTF. The CDR3 nucleotides read TGTGCCATCAGTGAGGGAGCGCTGGAGGAGAACTATGGCTACACCTTC.

The sample holds one count of this clone. The chain combines TRBV5-4 with TRBJ1-4; 7 bases agree with TRBD1. With 1 base clipped from V and 4 bases from J, the junction kept 4 bases outside the gene matches. The CDR3 is 15 residues long. Germline-derived CDR1 and CDR2 are SGHNT and YYREEE (reference sequence). CDR3 sequence (DNA): TGTGCCAGCAGCTTGCGGGGACAGCTTAATGAAAAACTGTTTTTT. Residues: CASSLRGQLNEKLFF.

Comments on this clone: This sample also contains other DNA sequences that code for the same CDR3. The chain uses TRBV6-5 and TRBJ2-7, with 12 bases aligning to TRBD2. The CDR3 totals 15 residues. Germline CDR1 reads MNHEY; CDR2 reads SVGAGI. V shed 4 bases, J shed 3 bases, and the junction held 4 bases outside the gene matches. CDR3 loop: CASSSPGLAGYEQYF. In DNA form, the CDR3 reads TGTGCCAGCAGTTCGCCGGGACTAGCGGGCTACGAGCAGTACTTC.

J is TRBJ2-5 and V is TRBV25-1; TRBD1 is a possible D gene (5 bases). The last part of the DNA fits TRBJ2-7 better; the J call may be wrong. This CDR3 comprises 11 residues. Per the germline V gene, CDR1 is MGHDK and CDR2 is SYGVNS. The CDR3 bases are TGTGCCAGCAGTCAGGGCTACGAGCAGTACTTC. It translates to CASSQGYEQYF.

This chain uses TRBV10-3 with TRBJ2-1; 8 nucleotides match TRBD2. Germline CDR1 ENHRY, CDR2 SYGVKD. Germline trimming cut 0 bases from V and 4 bases from J; bases unmatched to any gene: 8. This CDR3 spans 17 amino acids. CDR3 nucleotide sequence: TGTGCCATCAGTGAGTCGCCGGGACTAGGGGCATACAATGAGCAGTTCTTC. Its translation is CAISESPGLGAYNEQFF.

A few counts support this clone. V is TRBV6-5 and J is TRBJ1-6; weak D call: TRBD1 (5 bases). The CDR3 is 14 amino acids. V was trimmed by 5 bases and J by 7 bases, leaving 12 bases between them. In germline, CDR1 is MNHEY, CDR2 SVGAGI. The chain's CDR3 is CASSVQGGNSPLHF. CDR3 coding DNA: TGTGCCAGCAGTGTCCAGGGAGGGAATTCACCCCTCCACTTT.